The 25 T cell receptor beta chains presented below share a single source sample, sequenced in a study of T cells in Graves' hyperthyroidism and ophthalmopathy. The CDR3 regions of TCR beta were amplified from RNA transcripts. Initially, a first-round RT-PCR of the TCR CDR3 employed the HTBI primer set. TCRdb reprocessed the multiplex PCR reads via MiXCR and lists one record per CDR3 protein. Among 500,000 to 650,000 distinct CDR3 sequences listed, about 14% were seen once. Sequenced sample: blood. The receptor set was obtained from a woman between 35 and 50 years old with Graves' hyperthyroidism.

This clonotype was seen repeatedly, ten times or more. The chain has TRBV2 and TRBJ2-1; D unclear. Germline loops: CDR1 SNHLY, CDR2 FYNNEI. Trimming took 6 bases from V and 7 from J, leaving 13 bases between them. The CDR3 is 13 residues long. The CDR3 coding sequence is TGTGCCAGCAGGATAGAAACTGTTAATGAGCAGTTCTTC. This gives the protein CASRIETVNEQFF.

V is TRBV10-3 and J is TRBJ2-7; possible D gene TRBD2, 5 bases. This CDR3 is 14 amino acids long. Germline V lookup: CDR1 ENHRY, CDR2 SYGVKD. Trimming pared 0 bases from V and 0 bases from J, leaving 6 bases between. The DNA for the CDR3 is TGTGCCATCAGTGAGTCTAGCGTCTCCTACGAGCAGTACTTC. Protein: CAISESSVSYEQYF.

V usage is TRBV19 and J usage is TRBJ2-5; 7 bases align to TRBD1. The CDR3 is 14 residues long. The germline V gene has CDR1 LNHDA and CDR2 SQIVND (reference sequence). V lost 6 bases to trimming and J lost 3 bases; unmatched junction nucleotides: 7. The CDR3 coding sequence is TGTGCCAGTAGACAGACAGGGAAGGAAGAGACCCAGTACTTC. This encodes CASRQTGKEETQYF. The full variable domain, rest sourced from reference TRBV19 and TRBJ2-5, is DGGITQSPKYLFRKEGQNVTLSCEQNLNHDAMYWYRQDPGQGLRLIYYSQIVNDFQKGDIAEGYSVSREKKESFPLTVTSAQKNPTAFYLCASRQTGKEETQYFGPGTRLLVL.

This clonotype was seen at least ten times. The J gene is TRBJ1-2, the V gene TRBV30; D not certain. This CDR3 has 13 residues. Deletions cut 3 bases from V and 2 bases from J, with 10 bases between. The V gene's germline CDR1 is GTSNPN and CDR2 SVGIG (reference sequence). The CDR3 loop reads CAWRSSSNYGYTF. CDR3 sequence (DNA): TGTGCCTGGAGATCCAGTTCCAACTATGGCTACACCTTC.

This clonotype was counted a few times. V gene TRBV24-1 combines with J gene TRBJ1-2, with D possibly being TRBD1 (6 bases). V dropped 6 bases and J dropped 7 bases, with 14 bases sitting between them. In germline, CDR1 is KGHDR, CDR2 SFDVKD. The CDR3 length is 13 residues. CDR3 nucleotides: TGTGCCACCAGTCGGGCAGGGGCGCTTGGCTACACCTTC. Its protein product is CATSRAGALGYTF.

Details on this clonotype: This clone may be a read error of a much larger clone one base away. The V and J genes are TRBV20-1 and TRBJ2-3, with D unresolved. Germline loops: CDR1 DFQATT, CDR2 SNEGSKA (reference sequence). The V and J ends lost 3 bases and 11 bases respectively, with 15 bases between them. This CDR3 spans 12 amino acids. CDR3: CSASPANVVQYF. The DNA of the CDR3 is TGCAGTGCTAGTCCGGCGAACGTAGTGCAGTATTTT.

The table lists this clonotype with many counts. V usage is TRBV14 and J usage is TRBJ2-3; 9 positions agree with TRBD2. The CDR3 extends over 16 amino acids. Losses at the gene ends were 5 bases for V and 0 bases for J; bases not matched to a gene: 6. Germline V gives CDR1 SGHDN, CDR2 FVKESK. The CDR3 DNA follows: TGTGCCAGCAGCAGGAGACTAGCGGAGAGCACAGATACGCAGTATTTT. Its translation is CASSRRLAESTDTQYF. Based on the CDR3 plus reference TRBV14 and TRBJ2-3, the full variable domain is EAGVTQFPSHSVIEKGQTVTLRCDPISGHDNLYWYRRVMGKEIKFLLHFVKESKQDESGMPNNRFLAERTGGTYSTLKVQPAELEDSGVYFCASSRRLAESTDTQYFGPGTRLTVL.

This clonotype was counted ten times or more. The chain recombines TRBV5-1 with TRBJ2-3, with D perhaps matching TRBD2 (6 bases). The germline gives CDR1 SGHRS, CDR2 YFSETQ. The CDR3 is 16 amino acids. V was shortened by 4 bases and J by 6 bases, with 21 bases between the two germline ends. The CDR3 coding sequence is TGCGCCAGCAGCACCGGACTAACCTCTCTCCGGGATACGCAGTATTTT. The encoded protein is CASSTGLTSLRDTQYF.

The J gene is TRBJ1-2, the V gene TRBV7-3, with D unclear. The CDR3 is made up of 17 amino acids. The germline CDR1 and CDR2 sequences are SGHTA and FQGTGA. Trimming removed 4 bases at V and 4 bases at J, with 22 bases between. CDR3 nucleotide sequence: TGTGCCAGCAGCTACCCACTGTCGGACGGGAACATCTATGGCTACACCTTC. Its protein product is CASSYPLSDGNIYGYTF.

This clonotype occurred many times. This chain joins TRBV28 and TRBJ2-3, with TRBD2 identical over 7 bases. The CDR3 runs to 17 residues. CDR1 is MDHEN, CDR2 SYDVKM, per germline. V shed 6 bases, J shed 3 bases, and the junction held 15 bases outside the gene matches. The CDR3 region has the DNA TGTGCCAGCAGCCCCTTGTTCCGCGGGAGACCGACAGATACGCAGTATTTT. Amino acids: CASSPLFRGRPTDTQYF.

This clonotype showed up just a few times. V and J are TRBV19 and TRBJ1-1; D is unresolved. This CDR3 region has 14 residues. The V end was cut by 1 base, the J end by 1 base, with 7 bases between. Germline loops: CDR1 LNHDA, CDR2 SQIVND (reference sequence). The CDR3 here is CASSIALTNTEAFF. DNA of the CDR3: TGTGCCAGTAGTATAGCCCTTACGAACACTGAAGCTTTCTTT.

With regard to this clonotype: A much larger clone is a single base away; this may be a read error. The rearrangement links TRBV11-2 to TRBJ2-7; D is unclear. Germline V gives CDR1 SGHAT, CDR2 FQNNGV. The CDR3 runs to 14 residues. The DNA for the CDR3 is TGTGCCAGCAGCTCCCCGGGTCCCGGCTACGAGCAGCACTTC. This translates into CASSSPGPGYEQHF.

Details on this clonotype: One base away lies a much larger clone, so this may be a sequencing read error. The chain carries TRBV28 and TRBJ2-7; a possible D gene is TRBD2 (5 bases). In germline, CDR1 is MDHEN, CDR2 SYDVKM. The length of the CDR3 is 15 residues. Trimming removed 2 bases from V and 7 bases from J, with 18 bases in between. CDR3 DNA sequence: TGTGCCAGCAGTTTAGGAGGTTCAGAGATTGAGGAGCAGTACTTC. It is translated as CASSLGGSEIEEQYF.

This rearrangement joins TRBV12-3 or TRBV12-4 to TRBJ2-1; 12 nucleotides agree with TRBD2. The CDR3 sequence is 20 residues long. Trimming cost V 10 bases and J 0 bases; bases outside gene matches: 19. Here the CDR3 reads CAISRTGKTSGGSSYNEQFF. CDR3 in DNA: TGTGCCATCTCGAGGACAGGGAAGACTAGCGGGGGTAGCTCCTACAATGAGCAGTTCTTC.

The gene calls are TRBV29-1 and TRBJ1-3; unclear D gene. Per germline, CDR1 SQVTM and CDR2 ANQGSEA. The ends were cut back, 4 bases at V and 0 bases at J, with 10 bases in the middle. The CDR3 totals 14 residues. The CDR3 reads CSVVHLHSGNTIYF. CDR3 DNA: TGCAGCGTTGTACATCTCCACTCTGGAAACACCATATATTTT.

The chain's CDR3 is CASSKTGGGQETQYF. The CDR3 DNA follows: TGTGCCAGCAGTAAAACAGGGGGCGGTCAAGAGACCCAGTACTTC. The V gene is TRBV6-2 or TRBV6-3, the J gene TRBJ2-5; 9 bases are a match to TRBD1. This CDR3 is built from 15 residues. With V trimmed by 5 bases and J by 2 bases, 6 bases remained unmatched. CDR1 is MNHEY, CDR2 SVGEGT, per germline.

The rearrangement uses TRBV7-2 and TRBJ2-1, with 10 bases identical to TRBD2. The length of the CDR3 is 15 residues. The germline V gene encodes CDR1 SGHTA and CDR2 FQGNSA. Losses at the gene ends were 6 bases for V and 6 bases for J; bases not matched to a gene: 8. The DNA of the CDR3 is TGTGCCAGCAGGGTAGCGGGAGGCCCAGGCAATGAGCAGTTCTTC. Translating gives CASRVAGGPGNEQFF.

This clonotype was picked up many times. This chain connects TRBV6-2 or TRBV6-3 to TRBJ2-7; 11 bases map to TRBD2. The J segment lost 0 bases and the V segment lost 5 bases, leaving 9 bases of the junction unmatched. The CDR3 is made up of 17 amino acids. Looked up from germline, CDR1 is MNHEY and CDR2 is SVGEGT. DNA of the CDR3: TGTGCCAGCAGTCGTCCTACAACTAGCGGGAGCTCCTACGAGCAGTACTTC. It yields the protein CASSRPTTSGSSYEQYF.

This clonotype was counted a few times. The genes are TRBV19 and TRBJ2-5, with D maybe TRBD1 (6 bases). The ends were cut back, 3 bases at V and 5 bases at J, with 13 bases in the middle. From germline, CDR1 is LNHDA and CDR2 SQIVND (reference sequence). The CDR3 spans 14 residues. CDR3 region: CASSITRGGETQYF. Here the CDR3 DNA reads TGTGCCAGTAGTATCACCAGGGGCGGCGAGACCCAGTACTTC.

Ten or more counts support this clonotype. The chain uses TRBV5-1 and TRBJ2-1; D remains ambiguous. The germline V gene has CDR1 SGHRS and CDR2 YFSETQ. With 0 bases removed from V and 5 bases from J, the gap between germline ends came to 9 bases. The CDR3 is 14 amino acids. CDR3 nucleotide sequence: TGCGCCAGCAGCTTGGCCGTACGGGACAATGAGCAGTTCTTC. Amino acid sequence: CASSLAVRDNEQFF.

In its sample, this clonotype was seen many times. The CDR3 DNA follows: TGTGCCAGCACTCTCGATAGCAATCAGCCCCAGCATTTT. Its translation: CASTLDSNQPQHF. The chain is built from TRBV6-1 and TRBJ1-5; D is unresolved. This CDR3 is built from 13 residues. Between the trimmed V and J ends, which lost 7 bases and 0 bases, there was a span of 7 bases. The germline V gene encodes CDR1 MNHNS and CDR2 SASEGT.

Concerning this clonotype itself: A read error is possible here, since a much larger clone lies one base away. The genes are TRBV28 and TRBJ2-1; 11 positions match TRBD2. CDR3 length equals 17 residues. With V trimmed by 8 bases and J by 3 bases, 12 bases remained unmatched. Germline values: CDR1 MDHEN, CDR2 SYDVKM. This CDR3 is CASWVARGLADYNEQFF. DNA of the CDR3: TGTGCCAGCTGGGTTGCAAGGGGACTAGCGGACTACAATGAGCAGTTCTTC.

This clonotype was observed at least ten times. The gene calls are TRBV7-8 and TRBJ2-3; 11 nucleotides agree with TRBD2. The germline CDR1 and CDR2 sequences are SGHVS and FQNEAQ. CDR3 length equals 18 residues. With V trimmed by 5 bases and J by 5 bases, 15 bases remained unmatched. This chain's CDR3 is CASSNSGRGRFKVDTQYF. CDR3 sequence (DNA): TGTGCCAGCAGCAATAGCGGGAGGGGGCGGTTCAAGGTAGATACGCAGTATTTT.

This clonotype was found many times. V usage is TRBV12-3 or TRBV12-4 and J usage is TRBJ2-5; TRBD1 matches at 7 bases. This CDR3 comprises 15 residues. V dropped 4 bases and J dropped 1; count of bases not matched to a gene: 6. CDR3 coding DNA: TGTGCCAGCAGTTGGGGACAGCCCTCCCAAGAGACCCAGTACTTC. Protein product: CASSWGQPSQETQYF.

This clonotype was detected many times. The chain joins TRBV30 to TRBJ2-1; 12 bases align to TRBD2. CDR3 size: 16 residues. In germline, CDR1 is GTSNPN, CDR2 SVGIG (reference sequence). V shed 0 bases, J shed 8 bases, and the junction held 8 bases outside the gene matches. The CDR3 DNA reads TGTGCCTGGAGTGTATTGAGACTAGCGGGAGAGGATGAGCAGTTCTTC. This translates into CAWSVLRLAGEDEQFF.